Presented here are 18 T cell receptor beta chains from one specimen sequenced in a study of CD8 T cells in Susac syndrome. Reverse transcription used roughly 0.45 to 1 ug RNA and random hexamers. TCRdb itself ran the immunoSEQ multiplex PCR reads through MiXCR, one entry per CDR3 protein. The sample holds 160,000 or so distinct CDR3 sequences, 85% to 95% seen once. The sequenced sample consisted of CD8+ T cells from PBMCs. These receptor sequences come from a human donor with multiple sclerosis.

The rearrangement joins TRBV20-1 to TRBJ1-2; D remains ambiguous. Trimming pared 7 bases from V and 3 bases from J, leaving 15 bases between. The CDR3 has 13 residues. Germline V gene data show CDR1 as DFQATT and CDR2 as SNEGSKA (reference sequence). This CDR3 reads CSVPGRSDYGYTF. CDR3 DNA: TGCAGTGTACCGGGAAGGAGCGACTATGGCTACACCTTC.

This chain uses TRBV19 with TRBJ1-2, with a weak D call TRBD1 (5 bases). The ends were cut back, 2 bases at V and 6 bases at J, with 10 bases in the middle. Germline V gene data show CDR1 as LNHDA and CDR2 as SQIVND (reference sequence). The CDR3 consists of 13 residues. CDR3 loop: CASSIHRLDGYTF. The DNA for the CDR3 is TGTGCCAGTAGTATACACAGGTTGGATGGCTACACCTTC.

The CDR3 region has the DNA TGCGCCAGCGGCCGTACTAGCGGAATCTCCTACGAGCAGTACTTC. Translating gives CASGRTSGISYEQYF. This chain connects TRBV4-1 to TRBJ2-7, with 8 bases aligning to TRBD2. The CDR3 is 15 amino acids. J gave up 0 bases and V 8 bases, and 9 bases lay outside the gene matches. Germline CDR1 reads MGHRA; CDR2 reads YSYEKL.

This sequence joins TRBV5-6 and TRBJ1-5; no clear D. From germline, CDR1 is SGHDT and CDR2 YYEEEE. Trimming took off 0 bases at V and 7 bases at J, with 11 bases between the two ends. The CDR3 is 14 residues long. The DNA for the CDR3 is TGTGCCAGCAGCTTGGCTGGGTCCGGCCAGCCCCAGCATTTT. The encoded protein is CASSLAGSGQPQHF.

The CDR3 reads CATSRSGTSGMSRETQYF. The CDR3 DNA reads as TGTGCCACCAGCAGGTCCGGGACTAGCGGGATGTCGCGAGAGACCCAGTACTTC. This sequence joins TRBV15 and TRBJ2-5; TRBD2 agrees at 13 bases. Germline assignment: CDR1 LNHNV and CDR2 YYDKDF (reference sequence). After removal of 3 bases from V and 4 bases from J, the junction contained 11 bases not matched to a gene. There are 18 residues in the CDR3.

The genes are TRBV20-1 and TRBJ2-7; 8 nucleotides align to TRBD1. J gave up 3 bases and V 4 bases, and 8 bases lay outside the gene matches. Germline assignment: CDR1 DFQATT and CDR2 SNEGSKA (reference sequence). The CDR3 is 14 amino acids. CDR3 loop: CSAKGQGDIYEQYF. The CDR3, as DNA: TGCAGTGCTAAAGGACAGGGCGATATCTACGAGCAGTACTTC.

The chain carries TRBV7-9 and TRBJ2-1; D might be TRBD2 (5 bases). Trimming shortened V by 7 bases and J by 7 bases, and 20 bases separated the two germline ends. The germline V gene has CDR1 SEHNR and CDR2 FQNEAQ (reference sequence). This CDR3 has 15 amino acids. CDR3 sequence: CASNPAVLLWNEQFF. The CDR3, as DNA: TGTGCCAGCAACCCAGCGGTCCTCCTGTGGAATGAGCAGTTCTTC.

In its sample, this clonotype was seen a few times. The chain joins TRBV14 to TRBJ2-1; D call uncertain. V was clipped by 3 bases and J by 7 bases, with 7 bases between them. The CDR3 is 12 residues long. Germline CDR1 reads SGHDN; CDR2 reads FVKESK. CDR3 sequence reads: CASSQSANEQFF. DNA of the CDR3: TGTGCCAGCAGCCAGAGTGCGAATGAGCAGTTCTTC.

V gene TRBV9 combines with J gene TRBJ1-1, with D uncertain. The germline V and J ends were trimmed by 0 bases and 5 bases, with 8 bases remaining between them. The germline CDR1 and CDR2 sequences are SGDLS and YYNGEE. CDR3 length: 13 residues. This CDR3 reads CASSVGGMTEAFF. The CDR3 DNA sequence: TGTGCCAGCAGCGTAGGAGGGATGACTGAAGCTTTCTTT.

This clonotype has a single count. This chain links TRBV28 with TRBJ2-7; D might be TRBD1 (8 bases). The germline V gene encodes CDR1 MDHEN and CDR2 SYDVKM. V lost 4 bases and J lost 3, with 22 bases in between. The CDR3 has 17 amino acids. The CDR3 loop reads CASSSPRTGRGNYEQYF. The DNA of the CDR3 is TGTGCCAGCAGTTCCCCTCGGACAGGGAGGGGCAACTACGAGCAGTACTTC.

This chain joins TRBV4-1 and TRBJ2-3; no reliable D call. This CDR3 is 15 amino acids long. Trimming pared 0 bases from V and 3 bases from J, leaving 10 bases between. Germline CDR1 MGHRA, CDR2 YSYEKL. The CDR3 DNA follows: TGCGCCAGCAGCCAAGAAAGGGCAGAGACAGATACGCAGTATTTT. This encodes CASSQERAETDTQYF.

The chain has TRBV11-2 and TRBJ2-7; D is perhaps TRBD2 (5 bases). Germline V CDR1 and CDR2: SGHAT, FQNNGV. The CDR3 has 13 residues. V lost 8 bases and J lost 4, with 15 bases in between. CDR3 region: CASLLSGGYEQYF. The CDR3 DNA reads as TGTGCCAGCCTCCTCTCAGGAGGATACGAGCAGTACTTC.

This sequence joins TRBV12-3 or TRBV12-4 and TRBJ1-6, with unresolved D. The CDR3 length is 16 residues. V was pared by 6 bases and J by 5 bases, with 17 bases between. The chain's CDR3 is CASSPFSGRDNSPLHF. For the CDR3, the DNA is TGTGCCAGCAGCCCTTTCTCTGGACGGGATAATTCACCCCTCCACTTT.

The chain is built from TRBV14 and TRBJ2-7; 11 bases agree with TRBD1. Germline values: CDR1 SGHDN, CDR2 FVKESK. Trimming cost V 1 base and J 4 bases; bases outside gene matches: 6. The CDR3 is 16 amino acids. The CDR3 loop is CASSQVGGTGGYEQYF. For the CDR3, the DNA is TGTGCCAGCAGCCAAGTTGGCGGGACAGGGGGTTACGAGCAGTACTTC.

V usage is TRBV9 and J usage is TRBJ2-7; TRBD1 might be the D (5 bases). This CDR3 is built from 13 residues. Germline V CDR1 and CDR2: SGDLS, YYNGEE. V was clipped by 3 bases and J by 3 bases, with 10 bases between them. The CDR3 DNA reads TGTGCCAGCAGCGAGGGGATGGACTACGAGCAGTACTTC. This codes for CASSEGMDYEQYF. Supplemented by reference TRBV9 and TRBJ2-7, the full variable domain reads DSGVTQTPKHLITATGQRVTLRCSPRSGDLSVYWYQQSLDQGLQFLIQYYNGEERAKGNILERFSAQQFPDLHSELNLSSLELGDSALYFCASSEGMDYEQYFGPGTRLTVT.

This chain joins TRBV13 and TRBJ1-3; 9 bases are shared with TRBD1. The length of the CDR3 is 15 residues. V trimming: 1 base; J trimming: 8 bases; junction bases outside the gene matches: 6. Germline assignment: CDR1 PRHDT and CDR2 FYEKMQ (reference sequence). In DNA, the CDR3 is TGTGCCAGCAGCTTAGCTGGGACAGGGTCCCACACCATATATTTT. Encoded protein: CASSLAGTGSHTIYF.

The chain recombines TRBV15 with TRBJ1-5; no firm D call. V was pared by 1 base and J by 3 bases, with 7 bases between. The CDR3 sequence is 14 residues long. Germline CDR1 is LNHNV and CDR2 is YYDKDF (reference sequence). The CDR3 sequence: CATSRGPTNQPQHF. The CDR3 DNA reads TGTGCCACCAGCAGAGGACCCACCAATCAGCCCCAGCATTTT.

This chain links TRBV5-1 with TRBJ2-1, with 11 bases that match TRBD2. The J segment lost 15 bases and the V segment lost 1 base, leaving 12 bases of the junction unmatched. The CDR3 covers 15 residues. The V gene's germline CDR1 is SGHRS and CDR2 YFSETQ. CDR3 amino acids: CASSLRTSGRSSPFF. The CDR3 DNA sequence: TGCGCCAGCAGCTTGAGGACTAGCGGGCGCTCATCCCCGTTCTTC. Complete variable domain (other parts from reference TRBV5-1 and TRBJ2-1): KAGVTQTPRYLIKTRGQQVTLSCSPISGHRSVSWYQQTPGQGLQFLFEYFSETQRNKGNFPGRFSGRQFSNSRSEMNVSTLELGDSALYLCASSLRTSGRSSPFFGPGTRLTVL.